The T cell receptor beta chain under discussion was sequenced for a study of shared clonotypes between healthy human individuals (dated by TCRdb to the early 2020s). Context from the whole study: Two women and three men aged 18 to 49 years were included in the cohort. For each donor, CD4 naive and CD4 memory were each given three plates, CD8 naive was given two plates, and CD8 memory was given one plate. The study deeply sequenced blood TCR repertoires of about 5 healthy adults to estimate repertoire size and the extent of clonotype sharing between individuals. Different laboratories and diverse techniques were used to prepare libraries and sequence TCR repertoires, to increase sequencing depth and limit assay-specific biases. Between about 0.8 and 9 billion PBMCs per donor were obtained by leukapheresis. Study-wide findings and limitations: Compared with non-shared clonotypes, the clonotypes found in all four sorted-subset donors had higher generation probabilities. Pairwise subsampling indicated that sequencing depth was expected to affect the degree of clonotype sharing among donors. Naive subsets generally had larger estimated clonotype richness than memory subsets did. Sampling was restricted to blood, and TCR repertoires in tissue are likely to differ from TCR repertoires in blood. Rarefaction of sorted-subset datasets indicated incomplete sequencing despite the large sequencing depth. When a handful of donors were compared, the shared fraction of clonotypes was about 5.5% for naive CD4, 3.5% to 4% for naive CD8, 2% to 2.5% for memory CD4, and 0.4% for memory CD8. Because the study included only a small number of donors, the genetic and exposure-history diversity represented was limited.

TCR CDR3 regions were amplified from genomic DNA by multiplex PCR using the deep immunoSEQ assay. Genomic DNA extracted from each cell subset was distributed evenly over all wells of several immunoSEQ 96-well plates, and each plate served as one replicate. Each replicate PCR for sorted subsets received roughly 200 ng genomic DNA, equal to 28,000 or so T cell genomes. Purified libraries were quantified with a Qubit 3.0 fluorometer, sized on a Bioanalyzer 2100, and re-quantified with the KAPA Library Quantification kit. Every immunoSEQ 96-well plate was sequenced on a separate single-read 150-cycle Illumina NextSeq 550 flow cell. The authors' pipeline ran thus. The immunoSEQ output contained only junctional sequences without quality scores, so filtering could not match that applied to full-length reads. Sequences were annotated with PyIR, a Python wrapper for IgBLAST v1.9, and V/J genes and CDR3 were assigned using IMGT germline references. Any read was removed if the V/J assignment was weak (E-value above 1e-6), the CDR3 was missing, or the read contained stop codons, out-of-frame junctions, or ambiguous translated residues. A V3J clonotype was defined by an identical inferred V gene, J gene, and CDR3 amino acid sequence. Percentage overlap between repertoires was computed as shared unique clonotypes divided by the size of the smaller repertoire. Three approaches were used to assess repertoire richness: RTK rarefaction, the Chao1 estimator, and Recon v2.1 estimates of unobserved clonotypes. Generation probabilities for all TCRbeta clonotypes obtained by the gDNA method from a handful of donors were computed using OLGA. TCRdb's version of the immuneACCESS table is confined to in-frame rearrangements and falls short of the full clone set. An unresolved V gene accounts for under half of the shortfall where checked; the remainder is of unknown origin. V and J calls and clone size follow that table, whereas D and trimming were derived from the DNA. The sample table records around 2,000,000 clones; about 95% of these occur just once. Together, the top ten hold around 1.1% of the sample.

The CDR3 has 15 amino acids, counting the end cysteine and phenylalanine. Only the CDR3 portion is preserved as DNA: 45 bases, with reading frame beginning at the first base. Trimming removed 1 base from V and 7 bases from J; the gene matches leave 8 bases unexplained. CDR1 and CDR2 are read off the germline V gene as SGHVS and FQNEAQ. As regards this clone: The antigen this receptor binds is unknown. Base qualities are not provided; no much larger clone lies one nucleotide away.

CD8 naive samples were CD45RO-negative cells positively selected for CCR7, giving a CD45RA+CCR7+ population that excluded TemRA cells. Donors were healthy HIV-negative adults with no recently reported acute infections or vaccinations. Only Caucasian adults living in Nashville, Tennessee, USA were represented among the donors. Blood was collected by leukapheresis, and PBMCs were isolated by Ficoll-Histopaque density gradient centrifugation and then cryopreserved in liquid nitrogen vapor phase. Purity and quantity of every magnetically sorted T cell population were checked by analytical flow cytometry. Genomic DNA was isolated from every sorted fraction and measured by UV absorbance on a Nanodrop 2000c.

The sequence derives from a man between 18 and 29 years old in good health. The chain couples TRBV7-8 to TRBJ1-1, with 8 middle bases fitting TRBD1. The sequencing sample was made of naive CD8+ T cells sorted from blood. The cell subset or site label for this specimen denotes: CD45RA+CCR7+. The bases read TGTGCCAGCAGCTTAGAGGCAGGGGGCTATGGTGAAGCTTTCTTT. This encodes CASSLEAGGYGEAFF. The full variable domain, with segments outside the CDR3 supplied by the reference TRBV7-8 and TRBJ1-1 proteins, appears as GAGVSQSPRYKVAKRGQDVALRCDPISGHVSLFWYQQALGQGPEFLTYFQNEAQLDKSGLPSDRFFAERPEGSVSTLKIQRTQQEDSAVYLCASSLEAGGYGEAFFGQGTRLTVV.